This T cell receptor (beta chain) was identified during a study of Ad26.COV2.S vaccination and SARS-CoV-2 variants. Study background: Participant was drawn from the COV1001 Ad26.COV2.S trial arm.

Sample treatment: around 19 received Ad26.COV2.S at low or high dose, single or two shots; a few received placebo; per-sample allocation not given. Samples came from day 63 after the first vaccine or placebo injection. Vaccination employed an Ad26 vector expressing the Wuhan-strain SARS-CoV-2 spike. Profiling relied on immunoSEQ multiplex PCR, and the TCRdb table lists in-frame clones only, not all of them. There are 300,000 to 350,000 clones in the sample; roughly nine tenths occur only once, and roughly 6% lies in the top ten. Regarding this clone: The antigen is unknown.

Study conclusions and caveats: Quantification of TCR breadth and depth may have yielded underestimates of total T cell responses. Reportedly, spike-specific CD8+ and CD4+ T cell responses achieved substantial breadth once vaccination had taken place.

Germline V gives CDR1 MNHEY, CDR2 SMNVEV (reference sequence). This CDR3 is built from 13 residues. Trimming removed 4 bases at V and 2 bases at J, with 6 bases between. The V and J genes are TRBV27 and TRBJ2-1; D call uncertain. This clonotype originated in a person aged 18-60 years who received the Ad26.COV2.S COVID-19 vaccine or a placebo. Sample: peripheral blood, taken in a trial of Ad26.COV2.S vaccine versus placebo. CDR3 loop: CASSSAAYNEQFF. The CDR3 DNA reads as TGTGCCAGCAGTTCGGCGGCCTACAATGAGCAGTTCTTC.